The rows below give T cell receptor beta chains drawn from one sample of a study of blood T cells in healthy people across ages. One entry per CDR3 protein results from TCRdb running MiXCR on the 5' RACE reads. Found here are 550,000 to 700,000 distinct CDR3 sequences, 25% to 30% of them singletons; the top ten hold about 18%. Material for sequencing was blood. Receptor source: a woman in her sixties or seventies in good health. Each CDR3 is given with its conserved first and last residue. A D gene is named only where the DNA matches it firmly. Clone size is given for some rows only: seen once, a few or many times, or a class if the clone is expanded.

D | size | J | V | DNA | CDR3
TRBD2 | . | TRBJ2-2 | TRBV12-3/TRBV12-4 | TGTGCCAGCAGTTATGCGGCTAGCGGTTACACCGGGGAGCTGTTTTTT | CASSYAASGYTGELFF
. | . | TRBJ1-1 | TRBV6-5 | TGTGCCAGCAGTTACGGGACACACTGGAACACTGAAGCTTTCTTT | CASSYGTHWNTEAFF
. | . | TRBJ2-7 | TRBV7-2 | TGTGCCAGCCTCGGGCAGATTGGGGAGCAGTACTTC | CASLGQIGEQYF
. | . | TRBJ2-5 | TRBV7-3 | TGTGCGAGCCCTTGGGACATCCAAGAGACCCAGTACTTC | CASPWDIQETQYF
. | few | TRBJ1-4 | TRBV20-1 | TGCAGTGTAACTCGGCACGCGGGCGAAAAACTGTTTTTT | CSVTRHAGEKLFF
. | . | TRBJ1-1 | TRBV10-3 | TGCGCCATCAGTGAACAGGAGGTCACTGAAGCTTTCTTT | CAISEQEVTEAFF
. | . | TRBJ2-1 | TRBV4-3 | TGCGCCAGCAGAATGGGGCTGAGCTCCTACAATGAGCAGTTCTTC | CASRMGLSSYNEQFF
. | . | TRBJ2-6 | TRBV11-2 | TGTGCCAGCAGCTTAGAACGGGGCTCCGGGGTCCTGACTTTC | CASSLERGSGVLTF
. | . | TRBJ2-3 | TRBV7-2 | TGTGCCAGCAGTCTTCAGCTGACGGGTACGCAGTATTTT | CASSLQLTGTQYF
TRBD1 | . | TRBJ1-6 | TRBV30 | TGTGCCCGAGGACAGGGAGGGAATTCACCCCTCCACTTT | CARGQGGNSPLHF
TRBD2 | few | TRBJ2-7 | TRBV20-1 | TGCAGTGCTGGAGGACTAGCGGGGACCTACGAGCAGTACTTC | CSAGGLAGTYEQYF
. | . | TRBJ1-5 | TRBV29-1 | TGCAGCGCCGAAGACGGGGCGGGTCAGCCCCAGCATTTT | CSAEDGAGQPQHF
. | . | TRBJ2-2 | TRBV11-2 | TGTGCCAGCAGCTTAGGGGTTGGGGAACACACCGGGGAGCTGTTTTTT | CASSLGVGEHTGELFF
. | . | TRBJ2-7 | TRBV5-4 | TGTGCCAGCAGCTTGGAAAGGGGGAGGAACGAGCAGTACTTC | CASSLERGRNEQYF
. | . | TRBJ2-5 | TRBV10-3 | TGTGCCATCAGTGAGTCGCATGAAGAGACCCAGTACTTC | CAISESHEETQYF
. | once | TRBJ1-5 | TRBV12-3/TRBV12-4 | TGTGCCAGCAGTTTCTACAGGGTTCAGCCCCAGCATTTT | CASSFYRVQPQHF
. | few | TRBJ1-2 | TRBV29-1 | TGCAGCGTCGGACGGAGAGCTAACTATGGCTACACCTTC | CSVGRRANYGYTF
. | few | TRBJ2-2 | TRBV12-3/TRBV12-4 | TGTGCCAGCAGTTGGCTGAGGGAGCTGTTTTTT | CASSWLRELFF
TRBD2 | few | TRBJ2-7 | TRBV7-2 | TGTGCCAGCAGACCGGGACTAGCGGGGCATTACGAGCAGTACTTC | CASRPGLAGHYEQYF
TRBD1 | once | TRBJ1-5 | TRBV5-6 | TGTGCCAGCAGCGAACTGACAGGGGACCAGCATTTT | CASSELTGDQHF
. | many | TRBJ2-7 | TRBV7-2 | TGTGCCAGCAGCTTCTCAGGGTACGAGCAGTACTTC | CASSFSGYEQYF
. | few | TRBJ2-5 | TRBV6-1 | TGTGCCAGCAGTGAGGCCAGTCAAGAGACCCAGTACTTC | CASSEASQETQYF
TRBD1 | . | TRBJ1-2 | TRBV2 | TGTGCCAGCAGAGGGGACAGTGTAAACTATGGCTACACCTTC | CASRGDSVNYGYTF
TRBD2 | few | TRBJ2-7 | TRBV18 | TGTGCCAGCTCCGGTGTTAGCGGGGGTACCACCGCCTCCTACGAGCAGTACTTC | CASSGVSGGTTASYEQYF
. | . | TRBJ1-4 | TRBV7-2 | TGTGCCAGCAGCTTAGGGAGCTTTGCGTCTAATGAAAAACTGTTTTTT | CASSLGSFASNEKLFF
. | . | TRBJ1-1 | TRBV29-1 | TGCAGCGTTGGGGTGGCAGGGAAGGGCACTGAAGCTCTCTTT | CSVGVAGKGTEALF
. | few | TRBJ1-3 | TRBV7-2 | TGTGCCAGCAGCTTAGAGGGGCACCCCTCTGCAAACACCATATATTTT | CASSLEGHPSANTIYF
TRBD2 | . | TRBJ2-3 | TRBV7-2 | TGTGCCAGCAGCCCCCCGGATGGCGGGGGGAGCACAGATACGCAGTATTTT | CASSPPDGGGSTDTQYF
. | few | TRBJ2-7 | TRBV5-6 | TGTGCCAGCAGCTTGCCGGGACTCATCCGAGGCGAGCAGTACTTC | CASSLPGLIRGEQYF
. | once | TRBJ2-3 | TRBV6-2/TRBV6-3 | TGTGCCAGCAGTACCCTGAGCACAGATACGCAGTATTTT | CASSTLSTDTQYF
. | many | TRBJ1-2 | TRBV6-5 | TGTGCCAGCAGGGGGGCTTGGTTGGGCTACACCTTC | CASRGAWLGYTF
. | . | TRBJ2-5 | TRBV6-1 | TGTGCCAGCAGCCGTGACATCGGGGCAGAGACCCAGTACTTC | CASSRDIGAETQYF
. | many | TRBJ1-6 | TRBV2 | TGTGCCAGCAGCCGACAGGAGAGCCGTTCACCCCTCCACTTT | CASSRQESRSPLHF
. | . | TRBJ2-2 | TRBV4-3 | TGCGCCAGCAGCCAAGGGGAAAGAGTCTCCGGGGAGCTGTTTTTT | CASSQGERVSGELFF
TRBD2 | . | TRBJ2-5 | TRBV24-1 | TGTGCCACCAGTGATCGACTAGCGGGCCAAGAGACCCAGTACTTC | CATSDRLAGQETQYF
. | few | TRBJ2-3 | TRBV7-2 | TGTGCCAGCAGCTTAGAAGGTTTCGGCACAGATACGCAGTATTTT | CASSLEGFGTDTQYF
. | . | TRBJ1-1 | TRBV6-6 | TGTGCCAGCAGTCACTCGACGGGGAACACTGGAGCTTTCTTT | CASSHSTGNTGAFF
. | . | TRBJ2-6 | TRBV28 | TGTGCCAGCTTGGACCCGGGCTCTGGGGCCAACGTCCTGACTTTC | CASLDPGSGANVLTF
. | . | TRBJ2-5 | TRBV20-1 | TGCAGTGCATGGACCCACGGAGAGGGGGAGACCCAGTACTTC | CSAWTHGEGETQYF
TRBD1 | few | TRBJ2-3 | TRBV7-9 | TGTGCCAGCAGCCGGGACAGGGGAGGAGGGGGGGCGAGCACAGATACGCAGTATTTT | CASSRDRGGGGASTDTQYF
. | . | TRBJ2-1 | TRBV5-1 | TGCGCCAGCAGCCCGGGCCAAAGGGGGAATGAGCAGTTCTTC | CASSPGQRGNEQFF
. | . | TRBJ2-5 | TRBV6-1 | TGTGCCACCAGCCGCTGGGACTCACAAGAGACCCAGTACTTC | CATSRWDSQETQYF
TRBD1 | few | TRBJ1-2 | TRBV7-9 | TGTGCCAGCAGTGGCGGGACAGGGTATGGCTACACCTTC | CASSGGTGYGYTF
. | few | TRBJ2-5 | TRBV15 | TGTGCCACCAGCAGAGTGGCCAGAGGGGAGACCCAGTACTTC | CATSRVARGETQYF
TRBD1 | . | TRBJ2-5 | TRBV5-1 | TGCGCCAGCAGCTTGGAGGTCAGGGGGGAGACCCAGTACTTC | CASSLEVRGETQYF
. | . | TRBJ2-2 | TRBV6-5 | TGTGCCAGCGGCCCGCGACTAGGCGTTCTAACCGGGGAGCTGTTTTTT | CASGPRLGVLTGELFF